This T cell receptor (beta chain) stems from a study of T cells in Graves' hyperthyroidism and ophthalmopathy. The study's findings and limits: Blood samples included most of the expanded thyroid clonotypes exceeding 0.001.

There were TCR beta CDR3 regions amplified from RNA transcripts. The HTBI primer set served for first-round RT-PCR of the TCR CDR3. TCRdb reprocessed the multiplex PCR reads via MiXCR and lists one record per CDR3 protein. Found here are hundreds of thousands of distinct CDR3 sequences, 14% to 15% of them singletons; the top ten hold about 4.5%. CDR1 is SGHAT, CDR2 FQNNGV, per germline. The CDR3 spans 13 residues. Trimming shortened V by 1 base and J by 7 bases, and 10 bases separated the two germline ends. This clonotype was recorded at least ten times. Its antigen remains unknown. Enrolled ophthalmopathy patients presented with a Clinical Activity Score of at least 3, a NOSPECS grade of at least 4, and disease duration under 3 months.

The gene calls are TRBV11-2 and TRBJ1-2, with D unresolved. Material for sequencing was blood. The source of this sequence is a woman aged 40 to 50 with Graves' ophthalmopathy. This CDR3 is CASSLGFGFGYTF. The CDR3 DNA reads as TGTGCCAGCAGCTTAGGTTTCGGGTTTGGCTACACCTTC.